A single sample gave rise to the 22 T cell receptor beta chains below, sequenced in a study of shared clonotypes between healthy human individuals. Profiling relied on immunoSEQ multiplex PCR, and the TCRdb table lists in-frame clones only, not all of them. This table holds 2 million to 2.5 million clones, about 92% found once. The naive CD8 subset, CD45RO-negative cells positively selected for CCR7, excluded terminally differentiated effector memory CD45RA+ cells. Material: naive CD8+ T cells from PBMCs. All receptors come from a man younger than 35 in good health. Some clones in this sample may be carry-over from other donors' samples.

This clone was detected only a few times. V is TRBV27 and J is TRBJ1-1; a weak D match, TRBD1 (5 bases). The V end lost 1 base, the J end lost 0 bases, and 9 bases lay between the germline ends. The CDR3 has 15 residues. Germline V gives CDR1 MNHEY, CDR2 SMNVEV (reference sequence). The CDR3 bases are TGTGCCAGCAGTTTATGGGGACGGCTGAACACTGAAGCTTTCTTT. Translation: CASSLWGRLNTEAFF.

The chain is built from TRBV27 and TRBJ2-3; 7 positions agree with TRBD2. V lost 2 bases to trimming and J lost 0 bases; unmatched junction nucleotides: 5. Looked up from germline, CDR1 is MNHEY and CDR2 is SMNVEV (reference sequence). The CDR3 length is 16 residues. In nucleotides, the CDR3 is TGTGCCAGCAGTTTAAGAGCGGGAAAGAGCACAGATACGCAGTATTTT. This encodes CASSLRAGKSTDTQYF.

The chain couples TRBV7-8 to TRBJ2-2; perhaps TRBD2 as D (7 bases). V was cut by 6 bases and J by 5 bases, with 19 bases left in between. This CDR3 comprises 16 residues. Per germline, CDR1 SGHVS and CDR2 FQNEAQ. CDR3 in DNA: TGTGCCAGCAGTACAAAGGGGGGAGGGGAGACCGGGGAGCTGTTTTTT. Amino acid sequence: CASSTKGGGETGELFF.

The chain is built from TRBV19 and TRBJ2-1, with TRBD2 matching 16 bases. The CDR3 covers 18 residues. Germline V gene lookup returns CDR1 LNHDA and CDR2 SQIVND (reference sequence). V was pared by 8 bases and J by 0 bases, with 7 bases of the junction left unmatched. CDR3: CASYPGLAGGHSYNEQFF. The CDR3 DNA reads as TGTGCCAGTTATCCGGGACTAGCGGGAGGGCACTCCTACAATGAGCAGTTCTTC.

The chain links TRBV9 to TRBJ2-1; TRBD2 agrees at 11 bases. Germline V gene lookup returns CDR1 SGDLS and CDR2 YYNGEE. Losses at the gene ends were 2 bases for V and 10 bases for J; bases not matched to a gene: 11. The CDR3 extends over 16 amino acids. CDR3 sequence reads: CASSVAGLAGVVEQFF. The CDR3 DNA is TGTGCCAGCAGCGTGGCTGGACTAGCGGGCGTGGTGGAGCAGTTCTTC.

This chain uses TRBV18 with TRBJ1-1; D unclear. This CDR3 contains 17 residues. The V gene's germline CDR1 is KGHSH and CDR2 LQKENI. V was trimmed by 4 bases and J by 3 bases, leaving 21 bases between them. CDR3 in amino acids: CASSLDLREPRDTEAFF. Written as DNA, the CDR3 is TGTGCCAGCTCACTTGATTTACGGGAACCGAGGGACACTGAAGCTTTCTTT.

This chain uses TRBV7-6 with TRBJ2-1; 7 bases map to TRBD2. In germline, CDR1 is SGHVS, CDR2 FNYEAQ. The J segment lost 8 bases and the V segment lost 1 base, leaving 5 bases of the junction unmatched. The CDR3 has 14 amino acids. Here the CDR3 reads CASSLVLAAHEQFF. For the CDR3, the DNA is TGTGCCAGCAGCTTAGTCCTAGCGGCCCATGAGCAGTTCTTC.

CDR3 DNA: TGTGCCATCAGTGAAGTCCTCTCCCGTGAAGCTTTCTTT. This encodes CAISEVLSREAFF. V is TRBV10-3 and J is TRBJ1-1; D unresolved. Trimming cost V 3 bases and J 7 bases, with 12 bases left between them. This CDR3 has 13 residues. Germline-derived CDR1 and CDR2 are ENHRY and SYGVKD.

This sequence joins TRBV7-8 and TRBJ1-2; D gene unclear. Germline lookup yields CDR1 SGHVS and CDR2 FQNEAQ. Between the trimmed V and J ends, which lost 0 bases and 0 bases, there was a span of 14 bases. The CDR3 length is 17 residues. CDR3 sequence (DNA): TGTGCCAGCAGCTTAGCGGATCGTTACCTTCCTAACTATGGCTACACCTTC. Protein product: CASSLADRYLPNYGYTF.

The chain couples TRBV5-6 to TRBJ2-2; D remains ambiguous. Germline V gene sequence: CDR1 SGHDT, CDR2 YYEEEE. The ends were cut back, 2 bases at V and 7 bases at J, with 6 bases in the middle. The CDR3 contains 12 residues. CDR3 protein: CASSFTGGELFF. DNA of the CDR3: TGTGCCAGCAGCTTCACGGGCGGGGAGCTGTTTTTT.

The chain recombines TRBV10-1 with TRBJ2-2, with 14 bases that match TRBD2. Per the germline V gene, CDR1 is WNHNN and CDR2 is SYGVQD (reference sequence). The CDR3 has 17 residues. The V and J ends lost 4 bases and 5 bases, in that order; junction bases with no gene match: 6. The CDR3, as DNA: TGCGCCAGCAGTGGTGGGACTAGCGGGAGTCGAACCGGGGAGCTGTTTTTT. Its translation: CASSGGTSGSRTGELFF.

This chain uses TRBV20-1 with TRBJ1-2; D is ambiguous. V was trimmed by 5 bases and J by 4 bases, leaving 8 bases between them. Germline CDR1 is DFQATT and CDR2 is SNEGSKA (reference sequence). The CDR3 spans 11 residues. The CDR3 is CSAPGSYGYTF. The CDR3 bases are TGCAGTGCTCCGGGATCCTATGGCTACACCTTC.

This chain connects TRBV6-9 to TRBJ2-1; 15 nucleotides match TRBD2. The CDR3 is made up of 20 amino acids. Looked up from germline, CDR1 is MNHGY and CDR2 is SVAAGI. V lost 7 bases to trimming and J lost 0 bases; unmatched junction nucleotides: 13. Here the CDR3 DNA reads TGTGCCAGCACTGAATTCGGACTAGCGGGAGGGCCGAGCTCCTACAATGAGCAGTTCTTC. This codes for CASTEFGLAGGPSSYNEQFF.

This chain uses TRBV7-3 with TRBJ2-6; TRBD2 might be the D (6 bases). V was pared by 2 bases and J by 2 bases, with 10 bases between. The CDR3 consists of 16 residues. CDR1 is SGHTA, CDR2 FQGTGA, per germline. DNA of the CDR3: TGTGCCAGCAGCTTAGGGGGGTTCCCTGGGGCCAACGTCCTGACTTTC. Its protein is CASSLGGFPGANVLTF.

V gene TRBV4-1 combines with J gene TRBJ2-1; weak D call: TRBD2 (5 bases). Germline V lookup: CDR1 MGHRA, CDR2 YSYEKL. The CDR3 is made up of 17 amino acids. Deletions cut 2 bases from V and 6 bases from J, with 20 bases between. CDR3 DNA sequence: TGCGCCAGCAGCCAAATGACCGGGGTCCTCACTCCCAATGAGCAGTTCTTC. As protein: CASSQMTGVLTPNEQFF.

CDR3 in amino acids: CASRRYGGYQETQYF. CDR3 nucleotide sequence: TGTGCCAGCAGGCGGTACGGGGGTTACCAAGAGACCCAGTACTTC. The rearrangement uses TRBV28 and TRBJ2-5; TRBD2 is a possible D gene (6 bases). V lost 6 bases, J lost 0 bases, and 14 bases lay in between. Looked up from germline, CDR1 is MDHEN and CDR2 is SYDVKM. The CDR3 sequence is 15 residues long.

Here the CDR3 reads CASSGEIRETQYF. CDR3 in DNA: TGTGCCAGCAGTGGGGAGATCCGAGAGACCCAGTACTTC. The chain recombines TRBV27 with TRBJ2-5; weak D call: TRBD2 (5 bases). This CDR3 comprises 13 residues. V lost 5 bases to trimming and J lost 4 bases, with 11 bases between them. Germline assignment: CDR1 MNHEY and CDR2 SMNVEV (reference sequence).

The CDR3: CASSASGGYEQYF. CDR3 nucleotide sequence: TGTGCCAGCAGTGCTTCGGGGGGGTACGAGCAGTACTTC. This chain joins TRBV25-1 and TRBJ2-7, with TRBD2 matching over 8 bases. Germline trimming cut 4 bases from V and 4 bases from J; bases unmatched to any gene: 3. The germline V gene encodes CDR1 MGHDK and CDR2 SYGVNS. CDR3 length equals 13 residues.

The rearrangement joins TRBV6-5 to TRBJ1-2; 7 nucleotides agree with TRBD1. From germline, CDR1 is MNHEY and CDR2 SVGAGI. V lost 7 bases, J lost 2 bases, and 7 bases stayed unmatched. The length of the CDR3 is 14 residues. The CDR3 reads CASMSGTENYGYTF. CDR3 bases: TGTGCCAGCATGTCCGGGACAGAGAACTATGGCTACACCTTC.

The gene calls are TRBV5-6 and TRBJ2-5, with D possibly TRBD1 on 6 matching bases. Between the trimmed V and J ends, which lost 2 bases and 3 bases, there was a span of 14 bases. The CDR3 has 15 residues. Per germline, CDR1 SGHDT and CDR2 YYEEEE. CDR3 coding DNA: TGTGCCAGCAGCTTTAGACCGGGACAAAAAGAGACCCAGTACTTC. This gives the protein CASSFRPGQKETQYF.

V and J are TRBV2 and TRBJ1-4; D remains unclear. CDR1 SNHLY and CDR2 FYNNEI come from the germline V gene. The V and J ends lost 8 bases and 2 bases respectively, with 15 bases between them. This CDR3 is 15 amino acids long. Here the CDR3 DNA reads TGTGCCAGCGTACTCAAGGGTTTGACTAATGAAAAACTGTTTTTT. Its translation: CASVLKGLTNEKLFF.

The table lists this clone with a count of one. The CDR3 region has the DNA TGTGCCAGCAGGGGGACCGGGAGCACTGAAGCTTTCTTT. Translating gives CASRGTGSTEAFF. This chain connects TRBV6-5 to TRBJ1-1; D perhaps matches TRBD1 (5 bases). V lost 6 bases to trimming and J lost 4 bases, with 12 bases between them. The CDR3 is 13 residues long. Germline V gives CDR1 MNHEY, CDR2 SVGAGI.